This TCR beta chain was sequenced for a study of tumor-infiltrating lymphocytes in primary liver carcinoma. General study results and limits: Tumor specimens were characterized by a significantly higher top-250-clone fraction than blood (p = 0.039).

For this clonotype: Its cognate antigen is unknown. A much larger clone is a single base away; this may be a read error.

Extraction of RNA together with DNA used about 17-31 mg of unsorted bulk tissue. cDNA specific to TCR beta was made from 500 to 650 ng of total RNA, with a constant-region primer employed for priming. Generation of the TCR beta libraries relied on three nested multiplex PCR rounds using slightly modified ARM-PCR. Investigators reported that the first two PCR rounds, at 10 cycles each, used TRBV1-TRBV30 forward primers with a C-beta reverse primer. TCRdb recomputed calls from the multiplex PCR reads with MiXCR, one row per CDR3 protein. The sample gives 100,000 to 150,000 distinct CDR3 sequences, 60% to 70% of which show up once; roughly 9% is in the top ten. The CDR3 covers 15 residues. Germline V gene sequence: CDR1 MGHRA, CDR2 YSYEKL. V was trimmed by 4 bases and J by 12 bases, leaving 23 bases between them.

The clonotype originates from a woman in her fifties or sixties with primary liver carcinoma and hepatitis B virus infection. The V and J genes are TRBV4-1 and TRBJ2-3; D is ambiguous. The sample consisted of liver tumor tissue from sampling region 1. Noted subset: tumor region T1, superior pole. DNA for the CDR3: TGCGCCAGCAGCCGAGCGCACGACTTCATTATCTCTCAGTATTTT. Its protein product is CASSRAHDFIISQYF.